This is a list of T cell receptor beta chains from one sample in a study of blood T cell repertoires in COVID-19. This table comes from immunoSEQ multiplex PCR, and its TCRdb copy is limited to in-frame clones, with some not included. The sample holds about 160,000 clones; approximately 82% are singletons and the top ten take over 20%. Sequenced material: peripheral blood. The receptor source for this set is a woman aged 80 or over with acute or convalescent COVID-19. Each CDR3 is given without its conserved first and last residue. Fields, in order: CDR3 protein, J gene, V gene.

CDR3: ASKGQGNYGYT; J: TRBJ1-2; V: TRBV6-5
CDR3: ASRDRGRSSYNEQF; J: TRBJ2-1; V: TRBV28
CDR3: ASSRTSGEQF; J: TRBJ2-1; V: TRBV11-2
CDR3: ASSQDSRRGRGETQY; J: TRBJ2-5; V: TRBV4-1
CDR3: ASSQRRAGTGELF; J: TRBJ2-2; V: TRBV5-6
CDR3: ASSPRGLAGDTGELF; J: TRBJ2-2; V: TRBV9
CDR3: ASSQEGAWASPLH; J: TRBJ1-6; V: TRBV4-1
CDR3: ASSPRGGGVPGEQF; J: TRBJ2-1; V: TRBV7-9
CDR3: ASSSGQGLQETQY; J: TRBJ2-5; V: TRBV7-9
CDR3: ASSGNRDTNYGYT; J: TRBJ1-2; V: TRBV5-1
CDR3: AWREEREQY; J: TRBJ2-7; V: TRBV30
CDR3: ASSEVRVTYEQY; J: TRBJ2-7; V: TRBV6-1
CDR3: ASNYGGNQPQH; J: TRBJ1-5; V: TRBV2
CDR3: SVRRGNEQF; J: TRBJ2-1; V: TRBV29-1
CDR3: ASSDGGQGRRNTIY; J: TRBJ1-3; V: TRBV25-1
CDR3: ATSRGKGAGTGELF; J: TRBJ2-2; V: TRBV15
CDR3: ASSVQAGTIPSTDTQY; J: TRBJ2-3; V: TRBV9
CDR3: ASSHGLAGAYEQY; J: TRBJ2-7; V: TRBV19
CDR3: ASSYGTAYTEAF; J: TRBJ1-1; V: TRBV6-5
CDR3: ASSLGTGIDRYT; J: TRBJ1-2; V: TRBV5-1
CDR3: ASSYSGQGPYEQY; J: TRBJ2-7; V: TRBV18
CDR3: ASSLGGLNYGYT; J: TRBJ1-2; V: TRBV5-4
CDR3: ASAQGGIKNQPQH; J: TRBJ1-5; V: TRBV12-5
CDR3: ASSLGMEYEQY; J: TRBJ2-7; V: TRBV7-9
CDR3: ASLGLAGGGNEQF; J: TRBJ2-1; V: TRBV6-5
CDR3: ASSLGAGGGGNTQY; J: TRBJ2-3; V: TRBV6-2/TRBV6-3
CDR3: AWTGQVNSPLH; J: TRBJ1-6; V: TRBV30
CDR3: ASSSTQSGNTDTQY; J: TRBJ2-3; V: TRBV5-1
CDR3: ASGSEGETQY; J: TRBJ2-5; V: TRBV7-9
CDR3: ASSSSNTGELF; J: TRBJ2-2; V: TRBV13
CDR3: ASSHEDPDTQY; J: TRBJ2-3; V: TRBV4-3
CDR3: ASSQTPGEGGDTEAF; J: TRBJ1-1; V: TRBV4-1
CDR3: ASSESTDMNTEAF; J: TRBJ1-1; V: TRBV6-1
CDR3: ASSLIPGSGDTQY; J: TRBJ2-3; V: TRBV7-8
CDR3: ASSLEAGARRQF; J: TRBJ2-1; V: TRBV28
CDR3: ASSPIIAGGNEQF; J: TRBJ2-1; V: TRBV18
CDR3: ASSQGQALRGNEQF; J: TRBJ2-1; V: TRBV5-1
CDR3: ASSLDASGADTQY; J: TRBJ2-3; V: TRBV5-1
CDR3: ASSFRDRATTEAF; J: TRBJ1-1; V: TRBV6-5
CDR3: ASNLGLTGGETQY; J: TRBJ2-5; V: TRBV5-1
CDR3: SVEVAGRAYEQY; J: TRBJ2-7; V: TRBV29-1
CDR3: ASSLEGINEQF; J: TRBJ2-1; V: TRBV27
CDR3: ASSAGTGAWQVNTEAF; J: TRBJ1-1; V: TRBV5-1
CDR3: ASSQGVAGDYEQY; J: TRBJ2-7; V: TRBV4-2
CDR3: ASSPSEGTGANVLT; J: TRBJ2-6; V: TRBV7-9
CDR3: ASSGQDSGNTIY; J: TRBJ1-3; V: TRBV11-2
CDR3: ASSPPGAVRGNQPQH; J: TRBJ1-5; V: TRBV18
CDR3: ASSTGNYGYT; J: TRBJ1-2; V: TRBV30
CDR3: ASTQAGSADTQY; J: TRBJ2-3; V: TRBV10-2
CDR3: ASSRSGLAGIYNEQF; J: TRBJ2-1; V: TRBV2
CDR3: ATSHAGQSGEQY; J: TRBJ2-7; V: TRBV24-1
CDR3: ASSLRRRSLANEKLF; J: TRBJ1-4; V: TRBV7-2
CDR3: ASTPQENTGELF; J: TRBJ2-2; V: TRBV27